Each of the 30 T cell receptor beta chains below was sequenced from the same sample in a study of T cell repertoires in cytomegalovirus infection. TCRdb used MiXCR to reprocess the reads, holding one entry per CDR3 protein. The data contain some 270,000 distinct CDR3 sequences, 15% to 20% of them singletons. Sample: CD8+ T cells from PBMCs. These receptor sequences come from a human donor in good health (CMV status not recorded). Some clones in this sample may be carry-over from other donors' samples.

The V gene is TRBV28, the J gene TRBJ1-2; D is ambiguous. The CDR3 runs to 14 residues. CDR1 and CDR2 (germline): MDHEN, SYDVKM. Deletions cut 3 bases from V and 6 bases from J, with 14 bases between. The CDR3 coding sequence is TGTGCCAGCAGTTTCCGGGGAGTGGTGGATGGCTACACCTTC. Amino acid sequence: CASSFRGVVDGYTF.

This clonotype showed up many times. This rearrangement joins TRBV7-9 to TRBJ2-5; D possibly corresponds to TRBD1 (6 bases). The germline CDR1 and CDR2 sequences are SEHNR and FQNEAQ (reference sequence). The CDR3 runs 17 residues. V dropped 1 base and J dropped 1 base, with 16 bases sitting between them. CDR3 bases: TGTGCCAGCAGCTTAGGTTACAGGGCTACGATCCAAGAGACCCAGTACTTC. Its protein product is CASSLGYRATIQETQYF.

This clonotype was seen at least ten times. The V call is TRBV24-1, the J call TRBJ2-1, with D possibly matching TRBD2 (6 bases). Between the trimmed V and J ends, which lost 11 bases and 9 bases, there was a span of 13 bases. Germline CDR1 and CDR2: KGHDR and SFDVKD. The CDR3 runs 11 residues. CDR3 sequence: CANRLEVEQFF. The CDR3 coding sequence is TGTGCCAACAGACTAGAGGTTGAGCAGTTCTTC.

The chain has TRBV5-1 and TRBJ2-7, with a weak D call TRBD2 (6 bases). The CDR3 contains 14 residues. The germline V gene encodes CDR1 SGHRS and CDR2 YFSETQ. Trimming cost V 2 bases and J 5 bases, with 14 bases left between them. In nucleotides, the CDR3 is TGCGCCAGCAGCTTCACCGGGGAGGTCGACGAGCAGTACTTC. Encoded protein: CASSFTGEVDEQYF.

This clonotype came up many times. The chain is built from TRBV11-3 and TRBJ2-2, with TRBD1 as a possible D gene (6 bases). Germline V gene sequence: CDR1 SGHNT, CDR2 YENEEA. Trimming pared 5 bases from V and 5 bases from J, leaving 12 bases between. The CDR3 extends over 14 amino acids. This CDR3 is CASSGYRETGELFF. CDR3 bases: TGTGCCAGCAGCGGTTACAGGGAGACCGGGGAGCTGTTTTTT. The entire variable domain, with the rest obtained from reference TRBV11-3 and TRBJ2-2, is as follows: EAGVVQSPRYKIIEKKQPVAFWCNPISGHNTLYWYLQNLGQGPELLIRYENEEAVDDSQLPKDRFSAERLKGVDSTLKIQPAELGDSAVYLCASSGYRETGELFFGEGSRLTVL.

This clonotype was counted only a few times. The chain is built from TRBV23-1 and TRBJ2-7, with D perhaps given as TRBD1 or TRBD2 (5 bases each). TRBV23-1 is filed as an ORF, its function uncertain. The CDR3 length is 16 residues. V was shortened by 0 bases and J by 9 bases, with 21 bases between the two germline ends. CDR3 DNA sequence: TGCGCCAGCAGTCAATCTCAGGGCAGGAGGAATGTGTCGCAGTACTTC. Amino acids: CASSQSQGRRNVSQYF.

This clonotype was counted at least ten times. This chain joins TRBV7-9 and TRBJ1-2, with 12 bases aligning to TRBD1. V was pared by 6 bases and J by 6 bases, with 11 bases of the junction left unmatched. The CDR3 covers 16 residues. Germline V CDR1 and CDR2: SEHNR, FQNEAQ (reference sequence). CDR3 DNA sequence: TGTGCCAGCAGTCTCCCGGGACAGGGGGCTATGAATGGCTACACCTTC. Translation: CASSLPGQGAMNGYTF.

This clonotype was counted ten times or more. The chain carries TRBV7-3 and TRBJ2-1, with D maybe TRBD2 (6 bases). Trimming cost V 5 bases and J 3 bases, with 14 bases left between them. CDR1 and CDR2 (germline): SGHTA, FQGTGA. The CDR3 spans 15 residues. CDR3 sequence: CASSPTGGNYNEQFF. CDR3 DNA sequence: TGTGCCAGCAGCCCTACAGGAGGGAACTACAATGAGCAGTTCTTC.

The chain carries TRBV29-1 and TRBJ1-2; D may be TRBD1 (6 bases). CDR1 SQVTM and CDR2 ANQGSEA come from the germline V gene. The germline V and J ends were trimmed by 1 base and 7 bases, with 10 bases remaining between them. This CDR3 is 12 amino acids long. This CDR3 reads CSVEGQGSGYTF. Here the CDR3 DNA reads TGCAGCGTTGAAGGGCAGGGGAGTGGCTACACCTTC. The whole variable domain, remainder taken from reference TRBV29-1 and TRBJ1-2, is SAVISQKPSRDICQRGTSLTIQCQVDSQVTMMFWYRQQPGQSLTLIATANQGSEATYESGFVIDKFPISRPNLTFSTLTVSNMSPEDSSIYLCSVEGQGSGYTFGSGTRLTVV.

In this sample, this clonotype turned up many times. This sequence joins TRBV28 and TRBJ2-3; 14 bases map to TRBD2. The CDR3 runs to 17 residues. Unmatched junction bases numbered 6, after V lost 6 bases and J lost 1 base. Germline CDR1 reads MDHEN; CDR2 reads SYDVKM. CDR3 in DNA: TGTGCCAGCAGACCGGGACTAGCGGGGGTCCGCACAGATACGCAGTATTTT. This gives the protein CASRPGLAGVRTDTQYF.

This clonotype was picked up a small number of times. The V call is TRBV6-1, the J call TRBJ2-1; the D is unclear. CDR1 MNHNS and CDR2 SASEGT come from the germline V gene. V shed 2 bases and J shed 4 bases, with 6 bases lying between them. The CDR3 length is 13 residues. CDR3 in amino acids: CASSEWEYNEQFF. The DNA of the CDR3 is TGTGCCAGCAGTGAATGGGAATACAATGAGCAGTTCTTC.

This clonotype was seen only a few times. The chain couples TRBV19 to TRBJ1-1; D gene uncertain. V shed 8 bases and J shed 4 bases, with 11 bases lying between them. The CDR3 has 12 amino acids. Germline lookup yields CDR1 LNHDA and CDR2 SQIVND (reference sequence). The CDR3 reads CASSDGSTEAFF. CDR3 in DNA: TGTGCCAGTTCCGACGGAAGCACTGAAGCTTTCTTT.

This clonotype was seen at least ten times. V gene TRBV12-3 or TRBV12-4 combines with J gene TRBJ1-1, with 8 bases aligning to TRBD1. The V gene end was trimmed by 4 bases and the J gene end by 2 bases; junction bases not matched to a gene: 3. This CDR3 comprises 14 residues. The CDR3 bases are TGTGCCAGCAGTTGGACAGGGTCAAACACTGAAGCTTTCTTT. Amino acids: CASSWTGSNTEAFF.

The rearrangement links TRBV20-1 to TRBJ2-7; TRBD2 agrees at 7 bases. V shed 0 bases and J 1 base; nucleotides not matched to a gene: 12. The CDR3 totals 17 residues. Germline V gives CDR1 DFQATT, CDR2 SNEGSKA (reference sequence). CDR3 nucleotide sequence: TGCAGTGCTAGAGATCACCGCGGACTAGATAGTTCCTACGAGCAGTACTTC. This encodes CSARDHRGLDSSYEQYF.

This clonotype turned up a few times. The rearrangement joins TRBV7-9 to TRBJ1-1; TRBD1 matches 8 bases. This CDR3 contains 15 residues. Germline values: CDR1 SEHNR, CDR2 FQNEAQ (reference sequence). V shed 4 bases, J shed 11 bases, and the junction held 15 bases outside the gene matches. CDR3 DNA: TGTGCCAGCAGCTCTACCTCCGGGACAGGCCTTGGGGCTTTCTTT. Amino acid sequence: CASSSTSGTGLGAFF.

This clonotype occurred many times. This chain connects TRBV11-2 to TRBJ2-1; 11 bases fit TRBD1. The CDR3 spans 21 residues. CDR1 and CDR2 (germline): SGHAT, FQNNGV. V gave up 1 base and J gave up 7 bases; unmatched junction bases: 21. For the CDR3, the DNA is TGTGCCAGCAGCTTAGTATCCACGGGACAGGGGGTCATCAGGTCTCAAAATGAGCAGTTCTTC. This gives the protein CASSLVSTGQGVIRSQNEQFF. The full variable domain, completed using reference TRBV11-2 and TRBJ2-1, is EAGVAQSPRYKIIEKRQSVAFWCNPISGHATLYWYQQILGQGPKLLIQFQNNGVVDDSQLPKDRFSAERLKGVDSTLKIQPAKLEDSAVYLCASSLVSTGQGVIRSQNEQFFGPGTRLTVL.

This clonotype turned up a few times. The rearrangement links TRBV12-3 or TRBV12-4 to TRBJ2-3, with D perhaps matching TRBD2 (5 bases). The ends were cut back, 7 bases at V and 2 bases at J, with 13 bases in the middle. The CDR3 runs to 14 residues. The CDR3: CASNSGFDTDTQYF. DNA of the CDR3: TGTGCCAGCAACTCGGGGTTTGACACAGATACGCAGTATTTT.

This clonotype showed up just a few times. This rearrangement joins TRBV25-1 to TRBJ2-7, with D uncertain. Deletions cut 7 bases from V and 3 bases from J, with 10 bases between. The CDR3 is 12 amino acids. In germline, CDR1 is MGHDK, CDR2 SYGVNS. The CDR3 nucleotides are TGTGCCAGCAATCCAGGAGTCTACGAGCAGTACTTC. Amino acid sequence: CASNPGVYEQYF.

This clonotype was recorded many times. The chain uses TRBV7-2 and TRBJ2-3; a weak D match, TRBD1 (5 bases). Per the germline V gene, CDR1 is SGHTA and CDR2 is FQGNSA. Between the trimmed V and J ends, which lost 3 bases and 6 bases, there was a span of 16 bases. CDR3 length: 15 residues. This CDR3 is CASSFRVRAADTQYF. The CDR3 nucleotides read TGTGCCAGCAGCTTCAGGGTCAGGGCGGCCGATACGCAGTATTTT.

This clonotype appeared a single time. The chain has TRBV29-1 and TRBJ1-1; the D gene is possibly TRBD1 (5 bases). The CDR3 covers 15 residues. V was pared by 4 bases and J by 7 bases, with 22 bases between. The germline V gene has CDR1 SQVTM and CDR2 ANQGSEA. The CDR3 nucleotides read TGCAGCGTTGGCCGGCCGGGGCCTTTGGGGAATGAAGCTTTCTTT. Translation gives CSVGRPGPLGNEAFF.

This clonotype was seen more than once but under ten times. The chain links TRBV29-1 to TRBJ2-7; D remains unclear. V was pared by 3 bases and J by 2 bases, with 14 bases between. The CDR3 totals 14 residues. Per the germline V gene, CDR1 is SQVTM and CDR2 is ANQGSEA. This CDR3 reads CSVEIENQTYEQYF. DNA for the CDR3: TGCAGCGTTGAGATAGAGAACCAGACCTACGAGCAGTACTTC.

Only a few counts were recorded for this clonotype. This chain joins TRBV12-3 or TRBV12-4 and TRBJ1-4; the D gene is possibly TRBD1 (6 bases). The V end was cut by 3 bases, the J end by 8 bases, with 19 bases between. The CDR3 consists of 16 residues. Here the CDR3 reads CASSFMLDSRSEKLFF. CDR3 coding DNA: TGTGCCAGCAGTTTCATGTTGGACAGTCGAAGCGAAAAACTGTTTTTT.

This clonotype was recorded at least ten times. The V and J genes are TRBV6-1 and TRBJ2-2, with a tentative D call TRBD2 (5 bases). The germline CDR1 and CDR2 sequences are MNHNS and SASEGT. V lost 4 bases and J lost 4, with 13 bases in between. This CDR3 has 15 amino acids. The CDR3 loop is CASSVWGVGTGELFF. The CDR3 nucleotides are TGTGCCAGCAGTGTATGGGGAGTGGGCACCGGGGAGCTGTTTTTT.

This clonotype was seen only a few times. The J gene is TRBJ2-3, the V gene TRBV7-9; a weak D match, TRBD2 (6 bases). Trimming took 3 bases from V and 6 from J, leaving 19 bases between them. Germline CDR1 and CDR2: SEHNR and FQNEAQ (reference sequence). This CDR3 contains 16 residues. The CDR3 DNA is TGTGCCAGCAGCTTCTCCCCGGGAGCCCGTTCCGATACGCAGTATTTT. Its translation: CASSFSPGARSDTQYF.

There are many counts of this clonotype. The V and J genes are TRBV7-2 and TRBJ2-3, with D possibly matching TRBD2 (7 bases). Per the germline V gene, CDR1 is SGHTA and CDR2 is FQGNSA. V was shortened by 6 bases and J by 4 bases, with 20 bases between the two germline ends. The CDR3 spans 16 residues. The CDR3 coding sequence is TGTGCCAGCAGTTCCGATACGCGGGGGCGGTCAGATACGCAGTATTTT. Its translation is CASSSDTRGRSDTQYF.

This clonotype was observed many times. The chain is built from TRBV7-8 and TRBJ1-1, with a weak D call TRBD1 (5 bases). Germline assignment: CDR1 SGHVS and CDR2 FQNEAQ. Trimming took off 2 bases at V and 4 bases at J, with 14 bases between the two ends. The CDR3 has 15 residues. The CDR3, as DNA: TGTGCCAGCAGCTTACAGGGTATGGCCGGCACTGAAGCTTTCTTT. Amino acids: CASSLQGMAGTEAFF.

This clonotype was seen many times. The chain employs TRBV7-8 and TRBJ2-1; 9 positions match TRBD1. CDR3 length: 16 residues. Unmatched junction bases numbered 9, after V lost 5 bases and J lost 4 bases. Germline lookup yields CDR1 SGHVS and CDR2 FQNEAQ. CDR3 in amino acids: CASSHDGQGNYNEQFF. CDR3 in DNA: TGTGCCAGCAGCCACGACGGACAGGGGAATTACAATGAGCAGTTCTTC.

This clonotype has more than one count but fewer than ten. The chain recombines TRBV7-9 with TRBJ2-1; 9 bases align to TRBD2. V trimming: 7 bases; J trimming: 7 bases; junction bases outside the gene matches: 14. This CDR3 has 16 residues. Germline CDR1 reads SEHNR; CDR2 reads FQNEAQ (reference sequence). DNA for the CDR3: TGTGCCAGCACCCAGGGGGGAGCGGGGGGTAAAAATGAGCAGTTCTTC. Encoded protein: CASTQGGAGGKNEQFF.

The V and J genes are TRBV20-1 and TRBJ2-1; perhaps TRBD1 as D (7 bases). CDR1 is DFQATT, CDR2 SNEGSKA, per germline (reference sequence). This CDR3 contains 16 residues. V was clipped by 0 bases and J by 0 bases, with 12 bases between them. The CDR3 reads CSAREGGQLSYNEQFF. Written as DNA, the CDR3 is TGCAGTGCTAGAGAGGGGGGACAGCTCTCCTACAATGAGCAGTTCTTC.

This clonotype was seen ten or more times. V usage is TRBV7-2 and J usage is TRBJ2-5; TRBD1 might be the D (5 bases). CDR3 length equals 17 residues. Germline V gene sequence: CDR1 SGHTA, CDR2 FQGNSA. V lost 5 bases and J lost 5, with 24 bases in between. CDR3 amino acids: CASSPPRSGPYLETQYF. CDR3 nucleotide sequence: TGTGCCAGCAGCCCCCCCCGTTCAGGGCCGTACCTTGAGACCCAGTACTTC.